The 13 T cell receptor beta chains below were found in one sample sequenced in a study of blood T cell repertoires in COVID-19. TCRdb keeps only in-frame clones here, not all; method: immunoSEQ multiplex PCR. The table shows around 230,000 clones, with roughly 80% occurring only once. Sequencing was carried out using peripheral blood. These receptors originate from a woman older than 75 with acute or convalescent COVID-19.

The V call is TRBV28, the J call TRBJ2-5, with unresolved D. This CDR3 contains 12 residues. Trimming removed 6 bases at V and 1 base at J, with 6 bases between. The germline gives CDR1 MDHEN, CDR2 SYDVKM. CDR3 sequence reads: CASRTSQETQYF. CDR3 in DNA: TGTGCCAGCAGGACAAGCCAAGAGACCCAGTACTTC.

This clone was recorded once. The chain couples TRBV7-2 to TRBJ2-7; 8 bases match TRBD1. The CDR3 covers 14 residues. The trim removed 5 bases at V and 6 bases at J, leaving 9 bases unmatched. Germline lookup yields CDR1 SGHTA and CDR2 FQGNSA. The CDR3: CASSPLRGQGEQYF. Written as DNA, the CDR3 is TGTGCCAGCAGCCCCCTCAGGGGGCAAGGCGAGCAGTACTTC.

V is TRBV27 and J is TRBJ2-7; 7 bases align to TRBD2. The CDR3 has 15 residues. The germline CDR1 and CDR2 sequences are MNHEY and SMNVEV (reference sequence). J was trimmed by 6 bases and V by 3 bases; bases with no gene match: 11. CDR3 bases: TGTGCCAGCAGTTTCCGCGGGAGCCCCGAGGGCGAGCAGTACTTC. Translating gives CASSFRGSPEGEQYF.

This chain connects TRBV6-6 to TRBJ2-2; TRBD1 is a possible D gene (6 bases). Germline lookup yields CDR1 MNHNY and CDR2 SVGAGI (reference sequence). This CDR3 has 15 residues. The V end was cut by 4 bases, the J end by 6 bases, with 15 bases between. CDR3 region: CASSSGVEHSGELFF. The CDR3 DNA sequence: TGTGCCAGCAGTTCAGGGGTCGAACATTCCGGGGAGCTGTTTTTT.

This rearrangement joins TRBV6-5 to TRBJ1-4; TRBD1 matches 8 bases. After removal of 10 bases from V and 6 bases from J, the junction contained 13 bases not matched to a gene. Germline CDR1 MNHEY, CDR2 SVGAGI. The length of the CDR3 is 15 residues. The CDR3, as DNA: TGTGCCATCAGGGGGCGACAGGGAATGGATGAAAAACTGTTTTTT. It translates to CAIRGRQGMDEKLFF.

V usage is TRBV6-5 and J usage is TRBJ2-7; 9 bases fit TRBD1. The CDR3 length is 15 residues. CDR1 is MNHEY, CDR2 SVGAGI, per germline. With V trimmed by 6 bases and J by 0 bases, 6 bases remained unmatched. This CDR3 reads CASRPTGGTSYEQYF. DNA of the CDR3: TGTGCCAGCAGGCCGACAGGGGGGACCTCCTACGAGCAGTACTTC.

V usage is TRBV10-2 and J usage is TRBJ2-7; TRBD1 agrees at 9 bases. The CDR3 has 14 residues. Germline V gene lookup returns CDR1 WSHSY and CDR2 SAAADI. The trim removed 6 bases at V and 5 bases at J, leaving 8 bases unmatched. Here the CDR3 DNA reads TGCGCCAGCAGGCGGGGGACAGGGCTCGACGAGCAGTACTTC. This codes for CASRRGTGLDEQYF.

The CDR3 DNA is TGTGCCAGCAGCTTCTCTCATGGACTAGCGGGAGCTGGGGCCAACGTCCTGACTTTC. The encoded protein is CASSFSHGLAGAGANVLTF. The chain joins TRBV5-8 to TRBJ2-6; TRBD2 matches at 13 bases. The junction had 7 bases not matched to a gene; V was cut back by 2 bases and J by 2 bases. The CDR3 is 19 amino acids. Germline lookup yields CDR1 SGHTS and CDR2 YDEGEE.

The J gene is TRBJ2-3, the V gene TRBV29-1; no firm D call. CDR1 and CDR2 (germline): SQVTM, ANQGSEA. The length of the CDR3 is 14 residues. Trimming shortened V by 5 bases and J by 2 bases, and 14 bases separated the two germline ends. The CDR3 protein is CSVRSRPPTDTQYF. The CDR3 DNA follows: TGCAGCGTTCGGTCCAGGCCGCCCACAGATACGCAGTATTTT.

CDR3 sequence: CASSLAPGQPQHF. CDR3 bases: TGCGCCAGCAGCTTGGCACCCGGTCAGCCCCAGCATTTT. The chain is built from TRBV5-1 and TRBJ1-5; D is undetermined. This CDR3 is 13 amino acids long. Trimming pared 0 bases from V and 6 bases from J, leaving 7 bases between. Germline V gives CDR1 SGHRS, CDR2 YFSETQ. Full variable domain (outside the CDR3, taken from reference TRBV5-1 and TRBJ1-5): KAGVTQTPRYLIKTRGQQVTLSCSPISGHRSVSWYQQTPGQGLQFLFEYFSETQRNKGNFPGRFSGRQFSNSRSEMNVSTLELGDSALYLCASSLAPGQPQHFGDGTRLSIL.

The genes are TRBV28 and TRBJ1-4; tentative D call: TRBD1 (6 bases). Trimming cost V 4 bases and J 4 bases, with 13 bases left between them. The CDR3 runs to 15 residues. Per the germline V gene, CDR1 is MDHEN and CDR2 is SYDVKM. The CDR3 is CASSSRTVFNEKLFF. The CDR3 region has the DNA TGTGCCAGCAGTTCCCGGACAGTTTTTAATGAAAAACTGTTTTTT.

The chain joins TRBV6-5 to TRBJ1-4, with TRBD1 matching over 8 bases. This CDR3 is 15 amino acids long. CDR1 and CDR2 (germline): MNHEY, SVGAGI. After removal of 5 bases from V and 5 bases from J, the junction contained 7 bases not matched to a gene. This chain's CDR3 is CASSPGQAWNEKLFF. CDR3 DNA: TGTGCCAGCAGTCCGGGACAGGCTTGGAATGAAAAACTGTTTTTT.

This chain uses TRBV3-1 (or the pseudogene TRBV3-2) with TRBJ2-5; TRBD2 matches 14 bases. CDR1 is LGHDT and CDR2 is YNNKEL in the germline V gene (reference sequence). The junction had 3 bases not matched to a gene; V was cut back by 4 bases and J by 2 bases. The CDR3 covers 16 residues. The CDR3 sequence: CASSRRTSGRQETQYF. The CDR3 DNA sequence: TGTGCCAGCAGCCGAAGGACTAGCGGGAGGCAAGAGACCCAGTACTTC.